These 30 T cell receptor beta chains share one sample of origin, sequenced in a study of blood T cell repertoires in COVID-19. TCRdb keeps only in-frame clones here, not all; method: immunoSEQ multiplex PCR. The data hold 62,000 or so clones, with roughly nine tenths observed a single time. Sequencing was carried out using peripheral blood. The receptors originated from a man aged 50 to 60 with active COVID-19.

The V gene is TRBV11-2, the J gene TRBJ2-1; 10 bases align to TRBD2. In germline, CDR1 is SGHAT, CDR2 FQNNGV. Trimming at V came to 4 bases and at J to 0 bases, leaving 3 bases not matched to a gene. The CDR3 is 16 residues long. As DNA, the CDR3 is TGTGCCAGCAGCTCCTGGACTAGCGGCTCCTACAATGAGCAGTTCTTC. Its protein product is CASSSWTSGSYNEQFF.

The genes are TRBV2 and TRBJ1-1; a weak D match, TRBD1 (6 bases). The CDR3 consists of 13 residues. The V and J ends lost 5 bases and 6 bases respectively, with 13 bases between them. Germline assignment: CDR1 SNHLY and CDR2 FYNNEI. The CDR3 coding sequence is TGTGCCAGCAGTTTGGGACAAAACGCTGAAGCTTTCTTT. It is translated as CASSLGQNAEAFF.

The chain carries TRBV27 and TRBJ2-1; D gene unclear. Trimming took off 5 bases at V and 0 bases at J, with 11 bases between the two ends. The germline V gene has CDR1 MNHEY and CDR2 SMNVEV (reference sequence). The CDR3 runs to 15 residues. The CDR3 bases are TGTGCCAGCAGTCTCTACGTGAGCTCCTACAATGAGCAGTTCTTC. It specifies CASSLYVSSYNEQFF.

The chain uses TRBV3-1 (or the pseudogene TRBV3-2) and TRBJ1-5; the D is unclear. From germline, CDR1 is LGHDT and CDR2 YNNKEL (reference sequence). Deletions cut 0 bases from V and 2 bases from J, with 5 bases between. There are 14 residues in the CDR3. CDR3: CASSQELGNQPQHF. The CDR3 DNA is TGTGCCAGCAGCCAAGAGCTAGGCAATCAGCCCCAGCATTTT.

The rearrangement joins TRBV11-2 to TRBJ2-5, with 7 bases matching TRBD2. In germline, CDR1 is SGHAT, CDR2 FQNNGV. This CDR3 has 14 amino acids. V shed 5 bases and J 2 bases; nucleotides not matched to a gene: 5. This chain's CDR3 is CASSPGRQQETQYF. The DNA for the CDR3 is TGTGCCAGCAGCCCCGGGAGGCAGCAAGAGACCCAGTACTTC.

This chain connects TRBV11-2 to TRBJ2-3, with a tentative D call TRBD1 (5 bases). V shed 3 bases and J shed 6 bases, with 13 bases lying between them. The germline gives CDR1 SGHAT, CDR2 FQNNGV. The CDR3 totals 14 residues. The CDR3 reads CASSFPRGEDTQYF. In nucleotides, the CDR3 is TGTGCCAGCAGCTTCCCAAGGGGTGAGGATACGCAGTATTTT.

The CDR3 region has the DNA TGTGCCAGCAGCCCACGGGGTAATTCACCCCTCCACTTT. It is translated as CASSPRGNSPLHF. The chain couples TRBV14 to TRBJ1-6; no clear D. V lost 4 bases, J lost 6 bases, and 7 bases lay in between. CDR1 and CDR2 from the germline V gene are SGHDN and FVKESK. CDR3 length: 13 amino acids.

The J gene is TRBJ1-1, the V gene TRBV11-3; D is unresolved. The V end was cut by 6 bases, the J end by 3 bases, with 14 bases between. The CDR3 runs to 14 residues. Germline CDR1 reads SGHNT; CDR2 reads YENEEA. This CDR3 reads CASSPGRGDTEAFF. For the CDR3, the DNA is TGTGCCAGCAGTCCCGGACGGGGTGACACTGAAGCTTTCTTT. Combining the CDR3 with reference TRBV11-3 and TRBJ1-1 gives the whole variable domain EAGVVQSPRYKIIEKKQPVAFWCNPISGHNTLYWYLQNLGQGPELLIRYENEEAVDDSQLPKDRFSAERLKGVDSTLKIQPAELGDSAVYLCASSPGRGDTEAFFGQGTRLTVV.

The chain has TRBV6-5 and TRBJ1-1, with D maybe TRBD1 (6 bases). The ends were cut back, 8 bases at V and 1 base at J, with 17 bases in the middle. Germline-derived CDR1 and CDR2 are MNHEY and SVGAGI. This CDR3 contains 15 residues. This CDR3 reads CASDRHRESNTEAFF. The CDR3 region has the DNA TGTGCCAGCGACCGACACAGGGAATCGAACACTGAAGCTTTCTTT.

This sequence joins TRBV4-3 and TRBJ2-1; D uncertain. This CDR3 has 14 amino acids. The germline V gene has CDR1 LGHNA and CDR2 YSLEER. V lost 0 bases, J lost 6 bases, and 9 bases lay in between. DNA of the CDR3: TGCGCCAGCAGCCAAGATTTTAGAATCAATGAGCAGTTCTTC. Residues: CASSQDFRINEQFF.

The chain has TRBV3-1 (or the pseudogene TRBV3-2) and TRBJ2-2; maybe TRBD2 (5 bases). Trimming pared 4 bases from V and 4 bases from J, leaving 7 bases between. Germline V gene sequence: CDR1 LGHDT, CDR2 YNNKEL (reference sequence). This CDR3 has 13 residues. CDR3 amino acids: CASSPGGTGELFF. CDR3 DNA: TGTGCCAGCAGCCCCGGAGGCACCGGGGAGCTGTTTTTT.

This clone has just a few counts. The rearrangement links TRBV7-2 to TRBJ1-5; weak D call: TRBD1 (6 bases). The V gene's germline CDR1 is SGHTA and CDR2 FQGNSA. Trimming cost V 1 base and J 6 bases, with 10 bases left between them. The CDR3 sequence is 14 residues long. CDR3 loop: CASSLGGGFQPQHF. CDR3 nucleotides: TGTGCCAGCAGCTTAGGGGGGGGCTTTCAGCCCCAGCATTTT.

J is TRBJ1-6 and V is TRBV12-3 or TRBV12-4; the D is unclear. Trimming stripped 2 bases from V and 5 bases from J, with 4 bases between. The CDR3 covers 13 residues. CDR3 in DNA: TGTGCCAGCAGTTTAATCGATAATTCACCCCTCCACTTT. Translation gives CASSLIDNSPLHF.

This clone was counted between two and nine times. The gene calls are TRBV7-2 and TRBJ1-3; tentatively, D is TRBD1 (6 bases). Germline V CDR1 and CDR2: SGHTA, FQGNSA. The CDR3 has 14 amino acids. Trimming took 5 bases from V and 3 from J, leaving 11 bases between them. CDR3 amino acids: CASSRDNVGNTIYF. The CDR3 coding sequence is TGTGCCAGCAGCAGGGACAACGTTGGAAACACCATATATTTT.

The chain links TRBV5-4 to TRBJ2-3, with unresolved D. This CDR3 is 12 amino acids long. Germline loops: CDR1 SGHNT, CDR2 YYREEE (reference sequence). Trimming took 0 bases from V and 7 from J, leaving 6 bases between them. The CDR3 region is CASSLDSNTQYF. The CDR3 DNA reads as TGTGCCAGCAGCTTGGATAGCAATACGCAGTATTTT.

This sequence joins TRBV29-1 and TRBJ1-2, with a possible D match to TRBD1 (6 bases). V was trimmed by 4 bases and J by 4 bases, leaving 16 bases between them. Germline CDR1 reads SQVTM; CDR2 reads ANQGSEA. The CDR3 consists of 14 residues. CDR3 DNA: TGCAGCGTTGCTGGGGGCGGAATTTCCTATGGCTACACCTTC. It codes for CSVAGGGISYGYTF.

The V gene is TRBV24-1, the J gene TRBJ2-3; 9 bases are shared with TRBD2. The CDR3 has 16 amino acids. The germline V gene encodes CDR1 KGHDR and CDR2 SFDVKD. V was pared by 4 bases and J by 3 bases, with 7 bases of the junction left unmatched. The CDR3 region has the DNA TGTGCCACCAGTGACGCCGGCAGCGGGGGGACAGATACGCAGTATTTT. Translated: CATSDAGSGGTDTQYF.

The chain has TRBV30 and TRBJ2-5; tentatively, D is TRBD2 (6 bases). The germline CDR1 and CDR2 sequences are GTSNPN and SVGIG (reference sequence). The CDR3 runs 14 residues. The V end was cut by 0 bases, the J end by 5 bases, with 13 bases between. The CDR3 coding sequence is TGTGCCTGGAGTGTACGGCGGGGCTCCGAGACCCAGTACTTC. Its protein product is CAWSVRRGSETQYF.

The rearrangement joins TRBV18 to TRBJ1-1; 8 positions agree with TRBD1. The CDR3 contains 18 residues. V was pared by 3 bases and J by 4 bases, with 16 bases of the junction left unmatched. The germline gives CDR1 KGHSH, CDR2 LQKENI. The CDR3 reads CASSPGTGPSLAGTEAFF. The DNA for the CDR3 is TGTGCCAGCTCACCCGGGACAGGACCCTCTTTGGCGGGCACTGAAGCTTTCTTT.

The V and J genes are TRBV19 and TRBJ1-1; the D gene is possibly TRBD1 (6 bases). Germline-derived CDR1 and CDR2 are LNHDA and SQIVND (reference sequence). The length of the CDR3 is 14 residues. V lost 9 bases, J lost 1 base, and 15 bases lay in between. The CDR3, as DNA: TGTGCCAGCTCACGGACAGTAAAGAACACTGAAGCTTTCTTT. Protein: CASSRTVKNTEAFF.

V and J are TRBV24-1 and TRBJ2-1; TRBD2 is a possible D gene (6 bases). From germline, CDR1 is KGHDR and CDR2 SFDVKD. The V end was cut by 4 bases, the J end by 9 bases, with 9 bases between. This CDR3 contains 12 residues. CDR3 sequence reads: CATSEGGGEQFF. CDR3 bases: TGTGCCACCAGTGAGGGGGGAGGTGAGCAGTTCTTC.

The chain carries TRBV3-1 (or the pseudogene TRBV3-2) and TRBJ1-1, with D maybe TRBD1 (5 bases). V shed 6 bases and J shed 0 bases, with 11 bases lying between them. The CDR3 covers 14 residues. The germline V gene encodes CDR1 LGHDT and CDR2 YNNKEL (reference sequence). The CDR3 sequence: CASSPDRVNTEAFF. CDR3 DNA: TGTGCCAGCAGTCCCGACAGAGTGAACACTGAAGCTTTCTTT.

J is TRBJ2-5 and V is TRBV19, with TRBD1 identical over 7 bases. This CDR3 is 15 amino acids long. CDR1 is LNHDA and CDR2 is SQIVND in the germline V gene (reference sequence). Trimming cost V 5 bases and J 2 bases; bases outside gene matches: 8. In DNA, the CDR3 is TGTGCCAGTAGTCCAGGGGCGGACAGGCAAGAGACCCAGTACTTC. This translates into CASSPGADRQETQYF.

The chain employs TRBV9 and TRBJ2-3, with a tentative D call TRBD2 (6 bases). The germline V and J ends were trimmed by 0 bases and 0 bases, with 11 bases remaining between them. CDR3 size: 16 residues. The V gene's germline CDR1 is SGDLS and CDR2 YYNGEE. Written as DNA, the CDR3 is TGTGCCAGCAGCGTAGTAAGTCGGGGGAGCACAGATACGCAGTATTTT. It specifies CASSVVSRGSTDTQYF. Variable domain in full (rest from reference TRBV9 and TRBJ2-3): DSGVTQTPKHLITATGQRVTLRCSPRSGDLSVYWYQQSLDQGLQFLIQYYNGEERAKGNILERFSAQQFPDLHSELNLSSLELGDSALYFCASSVVSRGSTDTQYFGPGTRLTVL.

The rearrangement joins TRBV6-1 to TRBJ1-4; D not certain. V lost 2 bases and J lost 5, with 12 bases in between. Germline CDR1 and CDR2: MNHNS and SASEGT. The CDR3 length is 15 residues. CDR3 region: CASSESPGLNEKLFF. Here the CDR3 DNA reads TGTGCCAGCAGTGAATCACCGGGATTAAATGAAAAACTGTTTTTT.

The V gene is TRBV9, the J gene TRBJ1-3; possible D gene TRBD1, 5 bases. CDR1 and CDR2 (germline): SGDLS, YYNGEE. The CDR3 runs 18 residues. Trimming pared 4 bases from V and 0 bases from J, leaving 20 bases between. CDR3 bases: TGTGCCAGCAGCAATCAACTAAGCCCAGGGAACTCTGGAAACACCATATATTTT. This translates into CASSNQLSPGNSGNTIYF. The full variable domain, rest sourced from reference TRBV9 and TRBJ1-3, is DSGVTQTPKHLITATGQRVTLRCSPRSGDLSVYWYQQSLDQGLQFLIQYYNGEERAKGNILERFSAQQFPDLHSELNLSSLELGDSALYFCASSNQLSPGNSGNTIYFGEGSWLTVV.

The chain joins TRBV7-8 to TRBJ2-2; D is unresolved. V gave up 3 bases and J gave up 5 bases, with 10 bases separating them. The CDR3 consists of 14 residues. The germline gives CDR1 SGHVS, CDR2 FQNEAQ. The CDR3 DNA reads TGTGCCAGCAGCTTGGGCAGTTTAACCGGGGAGCTGTTTTTT. Translation: CASSLGSLTGELFF. The whole variable domain, filled in from reference TRBV7-8 and TRBJ2-2, reads GAGVSQSPRYKVAKRGQDVALRCDPISGHVSLFWYQQALGQGPEFLTYFQNEAQLDKSGLPSDRFFAERPEGSVSTLKIQRTQQEDSAVYLCASSLGSLTGELFFGEGSRLTVL.

There are a few counts of this clone. The chain couples TRBV7-6 to TRBJ1-4; possibly TRBD1 for D (6 bases). V lost 5 bases and J lost 0, with 10 bases in between. Germline V gene data show CDR1 as SGHVS and CDR2 as FNYEAQ. This CDR3 region has 15 residues. This chain's CDR3 is CASSPTGATNEKLFF. DNA of the CDR3: TGTGCCAGCAGCCCGACAGGTGCAACTAATGAAAAACTGTTTTTT.

In nucleotides, the CDR3 is TGCGCCAGCAGCCAAGACGCGGAGATCTCCTACAATGAGCAGTTCTTC. Its protein product is CASSQDAEISYNEQFF. The genes are TRBV4-3 and TRBJ2-1; D gene unclear. This CDR3 contains 16 residues. Germline assignment: CDR1 LGHNA and CDR2 YSLEER. The V gene lost 0 bases and the J gene lost 0 bases, with 9 bases spanning the gap.

The gene calls are TRBV11-2 and TRBJ2-7; possible D gene TRBD2, 5 bases. Per the germline V gene, CDR1 is SGHAT and CDR2 is FQNNGV. This CDR3 is built from 14 residues. V lost 0 bases and J 2 bases, leaving 8 bases between the germline ends. As DNA, the CDR3 is TGTGCCAGCAGCTTAGATCCGGGAACCTACGAGCAGTACTTC. Translating it yields CASSLDPGTYEQYF.